The clone carrying this TCR beta chain was seen repeatedly, ten times or more. What it binds is unknown. The data were taken from a study of identical twins. This CDR3 is built from 13 residues. The ends lost 5 bases at V and 2 bases at J; junction bases unmatched: 1. Germline CDR1 is SQVTM and CDR2 is ANQGSEA. Whole-study findings and limits: Memory repertoires lacked the insertion deficit that abundant cord blood beta clonotypes showed. Invariant cells of the MAIT and iNKT types might have partly distorted the zero-insertion analyses. Weaker excess sharing between twins was seen in beta out-of-frame sequences.

Each CDR3 protein is one row after TCRdb ran MiXCR on the 5' RACE reads. The top ten clones hold around 1.6% of a sample with 550,000 to 800,000 distinct CDR3 sequences, under 8.5% of them seen once. These sequences were also reported in another study, on yellow fever vaccine responses in identical twins.

This TCR was recovered from a woman under 30 in good health. The rearrangement links TRBV29-1 to TRBJ2-1; 9 nucleotides match TRBD2. Sequenced: PBMCs. The CDR3 loop reads CSVPSGAYNEQFF. In nucleotides, the CDR3 is TGCAGCGTTCCTAGCGGGGCCTACAATGAGCAGTTCTTC.